This entry describes one T cell receptor (beta chain). Its specificity is unknown. Genomic DNA belonging to each subset was distributed in equal measure over several immunoSEQ plates. The protocol was immunoSEQ multiplex PCR, while the TCRdb copy is restricted to in-frame clones and leaves out a portion. Seen here are some 2 million clones, around 95% observed once, and the top ten hold about 0.13%. The germline CDR1 and CDR2 sequences are WSHSY and SAAADI. This CDR3 is built from 14 residues. Trimming pared 2 bases from V and 8 bases from J, leaving 15 bases between. This entry is derived from a study of shared clonotypes between healthy human individuals. Participating donors were healthy, HIV-negative adults free of recent acute infections or vaccinations. Broader study findings: Estimated richness was generally greater in naive than memory subsets. The authors sampled blood alone, and tissue repertoires likely differ.

This chain connects TRBV10-2 to TRBJ1-2; D gene ambiguous. The clonotype originates from a young man in good health. Input material: naive CD4+ T cells sorted from blood. Sample subset: CD45RA+ positively selected. The CDR3 reads CASSEGGPSTGYTF. The CDR3 nucleotides read TGCGCCAGCAGTGAGGGAGGGCCCTCCACCGGCTACACCTTC.